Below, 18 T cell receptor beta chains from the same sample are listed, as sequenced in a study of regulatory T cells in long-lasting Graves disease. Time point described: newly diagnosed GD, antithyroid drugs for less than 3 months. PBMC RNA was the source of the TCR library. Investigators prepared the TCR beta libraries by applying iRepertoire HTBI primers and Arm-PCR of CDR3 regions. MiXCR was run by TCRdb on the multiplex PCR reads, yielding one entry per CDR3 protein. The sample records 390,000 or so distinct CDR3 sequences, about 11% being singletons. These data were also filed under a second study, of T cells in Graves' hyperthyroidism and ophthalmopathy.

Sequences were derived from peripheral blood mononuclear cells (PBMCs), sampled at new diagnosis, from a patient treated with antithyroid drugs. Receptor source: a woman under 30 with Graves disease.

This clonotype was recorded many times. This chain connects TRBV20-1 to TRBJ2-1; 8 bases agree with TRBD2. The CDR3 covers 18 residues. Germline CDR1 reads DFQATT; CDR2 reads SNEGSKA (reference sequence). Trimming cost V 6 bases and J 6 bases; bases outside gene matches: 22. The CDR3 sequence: CSAHLAGGRLAARNEQFF. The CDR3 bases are TGCAGTGCCCACCTGGCGGGGGGCCGATTGGCTGCGCGCAATGAGCAGTTCTTC.

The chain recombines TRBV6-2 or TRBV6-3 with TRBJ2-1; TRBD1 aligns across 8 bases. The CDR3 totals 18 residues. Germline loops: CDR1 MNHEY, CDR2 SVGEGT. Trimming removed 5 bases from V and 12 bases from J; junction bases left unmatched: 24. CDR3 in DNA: TGTGCCAGCAGTGAACGGCTCGGGGTGGACAGGGAGTCAGGGGGGCAGTTCTTC. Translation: CASSERLGVDRESGGQFF.

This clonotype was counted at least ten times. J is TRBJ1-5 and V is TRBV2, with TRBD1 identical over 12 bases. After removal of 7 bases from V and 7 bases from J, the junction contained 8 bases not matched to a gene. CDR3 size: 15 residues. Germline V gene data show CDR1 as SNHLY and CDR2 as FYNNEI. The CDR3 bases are TGTGCCAGCACTCCCCGGGGGACAGGGGGCCAGCCCCAGCATTTT. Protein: CASTPRGTGGQPQHF.

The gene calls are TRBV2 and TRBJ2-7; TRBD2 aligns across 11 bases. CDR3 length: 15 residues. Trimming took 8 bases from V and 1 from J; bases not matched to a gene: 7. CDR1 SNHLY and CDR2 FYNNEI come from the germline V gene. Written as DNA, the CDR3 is TGTGCCAGCGGACAGGGACTAGCGGCTTCCTACGAGCAGTACGTC. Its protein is CASGQGLAASYEQYV.

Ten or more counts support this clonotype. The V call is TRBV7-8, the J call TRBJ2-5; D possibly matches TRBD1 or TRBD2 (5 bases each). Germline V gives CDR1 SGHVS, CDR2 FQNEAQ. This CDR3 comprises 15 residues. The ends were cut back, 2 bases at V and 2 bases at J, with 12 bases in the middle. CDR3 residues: CASSLLWDGQETQYF. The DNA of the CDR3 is TGTGCCAGCAGCTTACTCTGGGACGGTCAAGAGACCCAGTACTTC.

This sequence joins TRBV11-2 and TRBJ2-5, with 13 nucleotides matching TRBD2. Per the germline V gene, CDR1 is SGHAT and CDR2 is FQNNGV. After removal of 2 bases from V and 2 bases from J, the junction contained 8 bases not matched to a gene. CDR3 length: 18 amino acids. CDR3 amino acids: CASSLWTSGGRSQETQYF. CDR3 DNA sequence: TGTGCCAGCAGCTTATGGACTAGCGGGGGCCGCTCTCAAGAGACCCAGTACTTC.

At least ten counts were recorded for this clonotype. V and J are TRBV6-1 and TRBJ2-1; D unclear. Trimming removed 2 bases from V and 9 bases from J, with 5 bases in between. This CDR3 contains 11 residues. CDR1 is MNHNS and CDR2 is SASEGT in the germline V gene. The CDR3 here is CASSEIGEQFF. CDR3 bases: TGTGCCAGCAGTGAAATTGGTGAGCAGTTCTTC.

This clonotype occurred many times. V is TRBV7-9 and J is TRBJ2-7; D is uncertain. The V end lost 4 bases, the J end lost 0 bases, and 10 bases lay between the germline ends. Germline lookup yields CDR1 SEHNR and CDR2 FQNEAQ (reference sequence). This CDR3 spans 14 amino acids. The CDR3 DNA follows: TGTGCCAGCAGCTCACCCGGCACCTCCTACGAGCAGTACTTC. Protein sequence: CASSSPGTSYEQYF.

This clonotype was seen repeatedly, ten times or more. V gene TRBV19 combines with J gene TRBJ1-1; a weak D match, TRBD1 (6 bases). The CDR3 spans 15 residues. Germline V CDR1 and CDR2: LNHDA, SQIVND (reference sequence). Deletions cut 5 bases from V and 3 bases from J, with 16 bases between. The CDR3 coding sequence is TGTGCCAGTAGTCCCAAAGGGGGGGCCTACACTGAAGCTTTCTTT. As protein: CASSPKGGAYTEAFF.

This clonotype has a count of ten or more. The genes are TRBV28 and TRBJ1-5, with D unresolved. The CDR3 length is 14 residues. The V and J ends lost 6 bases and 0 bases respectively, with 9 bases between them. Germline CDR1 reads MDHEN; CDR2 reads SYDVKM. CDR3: CASSLVGSNQPQHF. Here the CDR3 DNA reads TGTGCCAGCAGCTTAGTAGGTAGCAATCAGCCCCAGCATTTT.

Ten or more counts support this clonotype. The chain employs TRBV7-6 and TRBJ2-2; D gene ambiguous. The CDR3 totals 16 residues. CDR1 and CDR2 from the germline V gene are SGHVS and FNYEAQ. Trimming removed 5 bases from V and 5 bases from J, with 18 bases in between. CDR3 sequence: CASSPLAIIGTGELFF. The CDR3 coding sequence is TGTGCCAGCAGCCCCCTTGCCATAATCGGGACCGGGGAGCTGTTTTTT. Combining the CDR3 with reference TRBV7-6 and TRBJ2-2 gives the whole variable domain GAGVSQSPRYKVTKRGQDVALRCDPISGHVSLYWYRQALGQGPEFLTYFNYEAQQDKSGLPNDRFSAERPEGSISTLTIQRTEQRDSAMYRCASSPLAIIGTGELFFGEGSRLTVL.

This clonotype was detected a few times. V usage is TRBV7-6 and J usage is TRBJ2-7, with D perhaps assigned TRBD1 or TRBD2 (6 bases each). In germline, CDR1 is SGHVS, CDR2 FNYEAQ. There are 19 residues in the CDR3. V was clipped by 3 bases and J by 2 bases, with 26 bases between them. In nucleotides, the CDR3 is TGTGCCAGCAGCTTCGAGTCCCGTCCGGGGGCATCAAACCCCTACGAGCAGTACTTC. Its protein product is CASSFESRPGASNPYEQYF.

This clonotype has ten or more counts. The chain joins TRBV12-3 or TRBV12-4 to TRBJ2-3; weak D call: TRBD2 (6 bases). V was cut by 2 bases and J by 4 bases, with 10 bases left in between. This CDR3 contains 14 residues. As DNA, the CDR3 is TGTGCCAGCAGTTTAATGGGACTTCCAGATACGCAGTATTTT. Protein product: CASSLMGLPDTQYF.

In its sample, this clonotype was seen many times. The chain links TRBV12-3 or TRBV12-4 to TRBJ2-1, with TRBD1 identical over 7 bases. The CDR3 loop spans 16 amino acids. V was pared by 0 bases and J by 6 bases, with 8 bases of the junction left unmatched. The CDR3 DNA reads TGTGCCAGCAGTTTAGCGCTGCAGGGGGTCCGCAATGAGCAGTTCTTC. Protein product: CASSLALQGVRNEQFF.

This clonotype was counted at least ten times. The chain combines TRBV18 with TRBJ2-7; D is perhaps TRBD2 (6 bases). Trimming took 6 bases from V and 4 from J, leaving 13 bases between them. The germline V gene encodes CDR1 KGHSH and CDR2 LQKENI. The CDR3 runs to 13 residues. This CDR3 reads CASSLRGGYEQYF. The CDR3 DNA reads TGTGCCAGCTCCCTCCGAGGAGGGTACGAGCAGTACTTC.

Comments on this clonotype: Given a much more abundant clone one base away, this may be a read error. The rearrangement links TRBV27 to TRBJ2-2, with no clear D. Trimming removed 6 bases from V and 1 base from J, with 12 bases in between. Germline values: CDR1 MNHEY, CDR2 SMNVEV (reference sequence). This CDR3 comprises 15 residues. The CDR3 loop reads CASSILIGNTGELFF. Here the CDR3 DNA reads TGTGCCAGCAGCATCCTAATAGGGAACACCGGGGAGCTGTTTTTT.

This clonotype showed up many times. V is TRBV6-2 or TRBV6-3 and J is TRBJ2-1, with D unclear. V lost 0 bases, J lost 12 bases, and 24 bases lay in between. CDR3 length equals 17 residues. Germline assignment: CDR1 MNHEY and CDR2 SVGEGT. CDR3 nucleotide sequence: TGTGCCAGCAGTTACTCGAGAGTCCGTCAGAATTACGATGGGCAGTTCTTC. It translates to CASSYSRVRQNYDGQFF.

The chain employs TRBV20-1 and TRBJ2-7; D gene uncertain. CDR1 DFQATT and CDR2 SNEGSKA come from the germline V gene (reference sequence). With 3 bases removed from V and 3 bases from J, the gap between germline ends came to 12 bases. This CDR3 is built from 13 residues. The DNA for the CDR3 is TGCAGTGCTAGGGAATCTGGGGACTACGAGCAGTACTTC. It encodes CSARESGDYEQYF.